One sample yielded the 3 T cell receptor beta chains listed below, sequenced in a study of T cells in women clearing cervical HPV infection. Profiled with immunoSEQ multiplex PCR; TCRdb holds only in-frame clones, not every one. This sample contains about 32,000 clones. The specimen was blood buffy coat. These receptor sequences come from a woman between 18 and 70 years old with a cervical HPV16 infection that either progressed to CIN3+ or cleared (not recorded which).

On this clone: The sequenced fragment ends 3 residues before the CDR3 boundary, so the rest is inferred from the germline J gene. The rearrangement joins TRBV18 to TRBJ1-6; 7 nucleotides agree with TRBD1. The CDR3 extends over 15 amino acids. Germline V gives CDR1 KGHSH, CDR2 LQKENI. Unmatched junction bases numbered 8, after V lost 3 bases and J lost 9 bases. The CDR3: CASSPGTAASSPLHF. CDR3 DNA (partial): TGTGCCAGCTCACCGGGGACAGCCGCTAGTTCACCC. The full variable domain, completed using reference TRBV18 and TRBJ1-6, is NAGVMQNPRHLVRRRGQEARLRCSPMKGHSHVYWYRQLPEEGLKFMVYLQKENIIDESGMPKERFSAEFPKEGPSILRIQQVVRGDSAAYFCASSPGTAASSPLHFGNGTRLTVT.

The CDR3: CASPTPGQGFNEQFF. The sequenced CDR3 bases are TGTGCCAGCCCTACGCCGGGACAGGGTTTCAATGAG. The chain uses TRBV7-8 and TRBJ2-1, with 9 bases identical to TRBD1. The CDR3 is cut off 3 residues early in the read; its end comes from the germline J gene. Germline V gene data show CDR1 as SGHVS and CDR2 as FQNEAQ. Trimming took 8 bases from V and 6 from J; bases not matched to a gene: 11. The CDR3 is 15 residues long.

Remarks on this clone: The CDR3 is cut off 3 residues early in the read; its end comes from the germline J gene. V is TRBV2 and J is TRBJ1-6; possibly TRBD1 for D (6 bases). The ends were cut back, 6 bases at V and 8 bases at J, with 17 bases in the middle. There are 15 residues in the CDR3. CDR1 is SNHLY and CDR2 is FYNNEI in the germline V gene. CDR3 DNA, as far as it was read: TGTGCCAGCAGGCTGGGACAATCTCCTTATTCACCC. This codes for CASRLGQSPYSP. The full CDR3 reads CASRLGQSPYSPLHF.